This T cell receptor (beta chain) derives from a study of early T cells in non-severe SARS-CoV-2 infection. cDNA molecules, individually, were tagged with unique molecular identifiers. TCRdb recomputed calls from the 5' RACE reads with MiXCR, one row per CDR3 protein. The sample includes approximately 22,000 distinct CDR3 sequences, 4% to 5% of them seen just once. This clonotype was detected ten times or more. The antigen is unknown. The V and J ends lost 0 bases and 2 bases respectively, with 14 bases between them. The CDR3 is 16 residues long. CDR1 is LGHDT and CDR2 is YNNKEL in the germline V gene (reference sequence). Study findings and constraints: Using VDJdb, the matching emphasized anti-spike CD8 responses while missing private and CD4 specificities.

The source material was whole blood. The sequence came from an adult who was a healthcare worker with PCR-confirmed SARS-CoV-2 infection or an uninfected control (not recorded which). V usage is TRBV3-1 and J usage is TRBJ2-7, with D possibly being TRBD2 (5 bases). CDR3 coding DNA: TGTGCCAGCAGCCAAGATCGTCGGCGGGTCACCTACGAGCAGTACTTC. This codes for CASSQDRRRVTYEQYF.